This T cell receptor beta chain was identified during a study of shared clonotypes between healthy human individuals. The repertoire was sequenced with immunoSEQ multiplex PCR; TCRdb's copy has only in-frame clones and lacks some. Of some 2,000,000 clones listed, approximately 96% are singletons. This clonotype was sampled from a man aged 18 to 35 in good health. Material: naive CD4+ T cells sorted from blood. Noted subset: CD45RA+ positively selected.

The CDR3 loop reads CATNRGLRSPLHF. In DNA, the CDR3 is TGTGCCACAAACAGGGGGCTACGTTCACCCCTCCACTTT. V gene TRBV2 combines with J gene TRBJ1-6, with 9 bases identical to TRBD1. After removal of 10 bases from V and 9 bases from J, the junction contained 7 bases not matched to a gene. This CDR3 has 13 residues. The germline CDR1 and CDR2 sequences are SNHLY and FYNNEI.